These 12 T cell receptor beta chains came from one sample sequenced in a study of cytomegalovirus exposure and HLA in healthy donors. The study ran its PCR with 60 Vbeta and 13 Jbeta primers. Repertoires were generated with immunoSEQ multiplex PCR, while TCRdb's copy carries only in-frame clones and drops some. The sample has roughly 100,000 clones; 10% to 15% are singletons. The sample consisted of PBMCs. The receptor source for this set is a man aged 40-50 years in good health and CMV-seropositive.

This clone was counted only a few times. J is TRBJ2-7 and V is TRBV5-6, with 13 bases matching TRBD2. The CDR3 extends over 15 amino acids. V lost 4 bases, J lost 10 bases, and 11 bases stayed unmatched. Looked up from germline, CDR1 is SGHDT and CDR2 is YYEEEE. The DNA for the CDR3 is TGTGCCAGCAGCGGACTAGCGGGAGAGGGGGGGGCACAGTACTTC. Amino acids: CASSGLAGEGGAQYF.

In its sample, this clone was seen a few times. This chain links TRBV5-8 with TRBJ1-3; no reliable D call. V was pared by 3 bases and J by 0 bases, with 13 bases between. Looked up from germline, CDR1 is SGHTS and CDR2 is YDEGEE. This CDR3 has 16 residues. The CDR3 nucleotides are TGTGCCAGCAGCTCCAGGATTTCTTACTCTGGAAACACCATATATTTT. It codes for CASSSRISYSGNTIYF.

There are a few counts of this clone. This chain connects TRBV6-1 to TRBJ2-2; a possible D gene is TRBD1 (6 bases). V was shortened by 3 bases and J by 5 bases, with 10 bases between the two germline ends. The CDR3 has 14 amino acids. CDR1 and CDR2 (germline): MNHNS, SASEGT. CDR3 nucleotides: TGTGCCAGCAGTGATACAGGGTCGACCGGGGAGCTGTTTTTT. It is translated as CASSDTGSTGELFF.

J is TRBJ1-4 and V is TRBV5-1, with D perhaps TRBD1 (6 bases). This CDR3 has 17 amino acids. Germline V CDR1 and CDR2: SGHRS, YFSETQ. Trimming cost V 2 bases and J 0 bases, with 14 bases left between them. CDR3 coding DNA: TGCGCCAGCAGCTTATTCGGACAGAGAGCAACTAATGAAAAACTGTTTTTT. As protein: CASSLFGQRATNEKLFF.

The chain joins TRBV11-2 to TRBJ1-4; TRBD1 might be the D (6 bases). Trimming pared 6 bases from V and 7 bases from J, leaving 15 bases between. Per germline, CDR1 SGHAT and CDR2 FQNNGV. The CDR3 length is 14 residues. The CDR3 sequence: CASSYQGRGEKLFF. Written as DNA, the CDR3 is TGTGCCAGCAGTTACCAGGGGCGCGGTGAAAAACTGTTTTTT.

On this clone: An end of the junction does not agree with germline; a read error may underlie this. The rearrangement joins TRBV10-2 to TRBJ2-5; D remains ambiguous. This CDR3 has 11 amino acids. CDR1 and CDR2 (germline): WSHSY, SAAADI. The CDR3 here is CASSESEIQYF. The CDR3 DNA follows: TGCGCCAGCAGTGAGTCTGAGATCCAGTACTTC.

This rearrangement joins TRBV7-2 to TRBJ2-5; 10 bases agree with TRBD2. The J segment lost 5 bases and the V segment lost 6 bases, leaving 9 bases of the junction unmatched. This CDR3 contains 15 residues. Germline CDR1 and CDR2: SGHTA and FQGNSA. In DNA form, the CDR3 reads TGTGCCAGCAGACCTCCTAGCGGGGGAGGGGAGACCCAGTACTTC. It codes for CASRPPSGGGETQYF.

This clone has more than one count but fewer than ten. J is TRBJ2-1 and V is TRBV4-1; maybe TRBD1 (5 bases). The CDR3 runs 17 residues. The ends were cut back, 1 base at V and 4 bases at J, with 17 bases in the middle. CDR1 and CDR2 from the germline V gene are MGHRA and YSYEKL. The CDR3 coding sequence is TGCGCCAGCAGCCAAGGAAACCAGGGCCCACGATACAATGAGCAGTTCTTC. This encodes CASSQGNQGPRYNEQFF.

The gene calls are TRBV23-1 and TRBJ2-7, with TRBD1 matching over 7 bases. TRBV23-1 is an open reading frame whose function is uncertain. The V gene end was trimmed by 6 bases and the J gene end by 2 bases; junction bases not matched to a gene: 4. The CDR3 sequence is 13 residues long. Here the CDR3 reads CASRTQGAYEQYF. CDR3 DNA sequence: TGCGCCAGCAGAACCCAGGGGGCCTACGAGCAGTACTTC.

This clone has only a few counts. An end of the junction does not agree with germline; a read error may underlie this. This chain links TRBV7-7 with TRBJ2-1, with TRBD2 matching over 7 bases. The CDR3 runs 13 residues. The V gene's germline CDR1 is SSHAT and CDR2 FNYEAQ (reference sequence). For the CDR3, the DNA is TGTGCTAGCAGCTTAGCGGGCAACAATGAGCAGTTCTTC. Translated: CASSLAGNNEQFF.

The chain carries TRBV5-4 and TRBJ2-3, with 7 bases fitting TRBD2. J lost 0 bases, V lost 3 bases, and 4 bases had no gene match. Germline CDR1 reads SGHNT; CDR2 reads YYREEE (reference sequence). The CDR3 is made up of 15 amino acids. The CDR3 sequence: CASSYRGRSTDTQYF. CDR3 in DNA: TGTGCCAGCAGCTACCGCGGGAGAAGCACAGATACGCAGTATTTT.

The gene calls are TRBV7-9 and TRBJ1-5; maybe TRBD1 (6 bases). The CDR3 has 12 residues. V lost 3 bases and J lost 13, with 13 bases in between. Germline CDR1 and CDR2: SEHNR and FQNEAQ (reference sequence). The CDR3 bases are TGTGCCAGCAGCTTCCTACAGGGTTATCAGCATTTT. It encodes CASSFLQGYQHF.